Many counts were recorded for the clone carrying this T cell receptor beta chain. The source of the sample is a study of blood T cells in healthy people across ages. There were healthy Caucasian individuals from Russia, aged 6 to 90, serving as donors. Then a second PCR, running about 7 to 11 cycles, was carried out with a sample-barcoded 5' primer and a J-beta primer mix. TCRdb recomputed calls from the 5' RACE reads with MiXCR, one row per CDR3 protein. Of around 1.5 million distinct CDR3 sequences detected, about 31% appear once; the ten largest clones hold around 11%. The material sequenced was blood. The TCR was taken from a woman aged 25 to 39 in good health.

CDR3 DNA: TGTGCCAGCAGCTTAGCTGGAGTTGCCTACAATGAGCAGTTCTTC. Amino acid sequence: CASSLAGVAYNEQFF. This rearrangement joins TRBV7-2 to TRBJ2-1; D is undetermined. CDR1 and CDR2 from the germline V gene are SGHTA and FQGNSA. This CDR3 has 15 amino acids. Trimming shortened V by 0 bases and J by 2 bases, and 8 bases separated the two germline ends.